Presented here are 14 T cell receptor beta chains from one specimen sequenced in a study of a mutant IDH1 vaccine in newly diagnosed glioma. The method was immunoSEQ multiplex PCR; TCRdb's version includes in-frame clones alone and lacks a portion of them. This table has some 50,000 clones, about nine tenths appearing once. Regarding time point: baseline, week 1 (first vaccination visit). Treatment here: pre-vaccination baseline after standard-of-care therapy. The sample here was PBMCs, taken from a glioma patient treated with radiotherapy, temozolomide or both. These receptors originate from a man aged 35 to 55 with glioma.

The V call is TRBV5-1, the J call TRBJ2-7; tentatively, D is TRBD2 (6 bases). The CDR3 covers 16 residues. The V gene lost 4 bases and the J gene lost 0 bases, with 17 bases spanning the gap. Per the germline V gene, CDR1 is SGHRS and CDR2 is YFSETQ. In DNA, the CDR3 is TGCGCCAGCAGCCTGGTGGGGGACTGGAGCTCCTACGAGCAGTACTTC. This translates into CASSLVGDWSSYEQYF.

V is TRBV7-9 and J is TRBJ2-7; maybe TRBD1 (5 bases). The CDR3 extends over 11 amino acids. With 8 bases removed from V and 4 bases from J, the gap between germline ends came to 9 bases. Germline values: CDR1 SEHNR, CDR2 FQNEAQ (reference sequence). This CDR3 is CASGANYEQYF. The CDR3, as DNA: TGTGCCAGCGGGGCCAATTACGAGCAGTACTTC.

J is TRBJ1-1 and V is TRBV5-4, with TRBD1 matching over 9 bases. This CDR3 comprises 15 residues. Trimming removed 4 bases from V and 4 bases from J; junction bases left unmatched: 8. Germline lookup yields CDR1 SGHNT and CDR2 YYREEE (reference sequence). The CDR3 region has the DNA TGTGCCAGCAGCAGGGACAGGGAGTTGTTCACTGAAGCTTTCTTT. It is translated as CASSRDRELFTEAFF. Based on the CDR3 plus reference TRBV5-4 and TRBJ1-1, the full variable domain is ETGVTQSPTHLIKTRGQQVTLRCSSQSGHNTVSWYQQALGQGPQFIFQYYREEENGRGNFPPRFSGLQFPNYSSELNVNALELDDSALYLCASSRDRELFTEAFFGQGTRLTVV.

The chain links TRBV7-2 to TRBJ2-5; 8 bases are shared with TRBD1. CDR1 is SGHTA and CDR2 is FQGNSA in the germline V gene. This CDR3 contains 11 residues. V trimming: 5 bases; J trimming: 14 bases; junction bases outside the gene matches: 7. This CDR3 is CASSEDRDVYF. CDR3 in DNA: TGTGCCAGCAGCGAGGACAGGGATGTTTACTTC.

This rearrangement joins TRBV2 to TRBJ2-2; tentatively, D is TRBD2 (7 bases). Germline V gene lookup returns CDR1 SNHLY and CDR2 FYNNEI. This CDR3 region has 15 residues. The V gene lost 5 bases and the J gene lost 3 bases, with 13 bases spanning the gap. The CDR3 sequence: CASSWEGEDTGELFF. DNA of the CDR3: TGTGCCAGCAGTTGGGAGGGGGAGGACACCGGGGAGCTGTTTTTT.

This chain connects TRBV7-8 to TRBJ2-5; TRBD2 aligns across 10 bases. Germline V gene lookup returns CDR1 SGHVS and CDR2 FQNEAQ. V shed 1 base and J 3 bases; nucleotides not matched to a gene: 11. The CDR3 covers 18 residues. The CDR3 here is CASSLGTSGTGTEETQYF. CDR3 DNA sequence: TGTGCCAGCAGCTTAGGCACTAGCGGGACCGGTACTGAAGAGACCCAGTACTTC.

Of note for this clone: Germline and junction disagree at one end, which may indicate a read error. CDR3 in amino acids: CASREGGYNEQFF. DNA for the CDR3: TGTGCCAGCAGGGAAGGAGGATACAATGAGCAGTTCTTC. The chain links TRBV2 to TRBJ2-1, with D perhaps matching TRBD2 (5 bases). The CDR3 loop spans 13 amino acids. Germline V gene sequence: CDR1 SNHLY, CDR2 FYNNEI.

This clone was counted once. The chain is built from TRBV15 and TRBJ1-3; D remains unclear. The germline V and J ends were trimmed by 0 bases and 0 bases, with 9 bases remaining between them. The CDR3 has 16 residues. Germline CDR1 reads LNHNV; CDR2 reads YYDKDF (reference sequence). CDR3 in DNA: TGTGCCACCAGCAGAGATGTATCGGGCTCTGGAAACACCATATATTTT. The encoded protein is CATSRDVSGSGNTIYF.

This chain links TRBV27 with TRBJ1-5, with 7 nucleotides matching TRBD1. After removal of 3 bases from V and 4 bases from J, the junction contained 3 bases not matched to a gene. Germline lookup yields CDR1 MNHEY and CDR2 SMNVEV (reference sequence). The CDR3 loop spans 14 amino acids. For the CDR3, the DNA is TGTGCCAGCAGTTTTCAGGGGGTAAATCAGCCCCAGCATTTT. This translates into CASSFQGVNQPQHF.

The CDR3, as DNA: TGTGCCAGTAGGTGGGACAGGGGCCCGGGGGAGCTGTTTTTT. This translates into CASRWDRGPGELFF. The V call is TRBV19, the J call TRBJ2-2; 10 bases align to TRBD1. The CDR3 has 14 residues. Trimming at V came to 6 bases and at J to 8 bases, leaving 6 bases not matched to a gene. CDR1 LNHDA and CDR2 SQIVND come from the germline V gene (reference sequence).

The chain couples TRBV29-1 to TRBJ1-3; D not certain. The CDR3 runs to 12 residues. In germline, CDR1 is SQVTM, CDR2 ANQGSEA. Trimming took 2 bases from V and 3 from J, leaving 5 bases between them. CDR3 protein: CSVEMGGNTIYF. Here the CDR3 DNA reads TGCAGCGTTGAAATGGGTGGAAACACCATATATTTT.

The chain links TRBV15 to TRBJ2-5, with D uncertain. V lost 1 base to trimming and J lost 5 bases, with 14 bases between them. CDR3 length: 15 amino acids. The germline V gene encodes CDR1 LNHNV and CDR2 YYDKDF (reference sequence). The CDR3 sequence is CATSRVQHIRETQYF. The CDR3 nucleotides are TGTGCCACCAGCAGAGTACAGCACATTAGGGAGACCCAGTACTTC.

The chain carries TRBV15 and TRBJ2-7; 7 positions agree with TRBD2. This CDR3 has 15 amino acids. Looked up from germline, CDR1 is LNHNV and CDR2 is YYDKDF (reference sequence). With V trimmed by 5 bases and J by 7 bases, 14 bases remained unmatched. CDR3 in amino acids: CATSGPRDYPREQYF. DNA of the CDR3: TGTGCCACCAGCGGACCACGGGACTACCCTAGGGAGCAGTACTTC.

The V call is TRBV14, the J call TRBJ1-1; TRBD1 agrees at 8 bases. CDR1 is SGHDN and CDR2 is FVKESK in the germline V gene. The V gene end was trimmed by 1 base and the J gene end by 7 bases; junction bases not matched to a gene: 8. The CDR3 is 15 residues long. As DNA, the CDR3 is TGTGCCAGCAGCCAAGGACAGGGGCGCCGACTTGAAGCTTTCTTT. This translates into CASSQGQGRRLEAFF.